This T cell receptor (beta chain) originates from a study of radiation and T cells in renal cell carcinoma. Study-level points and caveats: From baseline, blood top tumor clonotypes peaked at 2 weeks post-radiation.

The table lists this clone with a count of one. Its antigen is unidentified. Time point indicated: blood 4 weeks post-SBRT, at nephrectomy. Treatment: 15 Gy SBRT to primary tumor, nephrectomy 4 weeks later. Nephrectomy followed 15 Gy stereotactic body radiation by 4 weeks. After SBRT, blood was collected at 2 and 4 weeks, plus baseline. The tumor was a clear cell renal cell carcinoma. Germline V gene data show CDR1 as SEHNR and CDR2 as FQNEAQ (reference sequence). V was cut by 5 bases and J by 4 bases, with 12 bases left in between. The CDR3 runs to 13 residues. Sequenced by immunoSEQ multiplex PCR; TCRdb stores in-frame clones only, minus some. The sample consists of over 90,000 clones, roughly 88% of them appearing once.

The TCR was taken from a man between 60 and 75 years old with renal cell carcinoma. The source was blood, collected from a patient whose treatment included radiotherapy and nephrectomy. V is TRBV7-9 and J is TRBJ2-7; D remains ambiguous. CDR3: CASSHLDPYEQYF. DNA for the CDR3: TGTGCCAGCAGCCACCTCGACCCGTACGAGCAGTACTTC.